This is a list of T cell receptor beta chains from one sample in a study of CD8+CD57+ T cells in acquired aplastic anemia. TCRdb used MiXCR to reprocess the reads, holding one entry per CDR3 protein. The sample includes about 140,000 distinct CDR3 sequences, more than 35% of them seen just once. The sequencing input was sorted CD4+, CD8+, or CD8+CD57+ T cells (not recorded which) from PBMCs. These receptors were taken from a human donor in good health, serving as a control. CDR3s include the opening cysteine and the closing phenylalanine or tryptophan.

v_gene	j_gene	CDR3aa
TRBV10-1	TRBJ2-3	CASSDRGPGTDTQYF
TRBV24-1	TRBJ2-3	CATSDLSLGTQYF
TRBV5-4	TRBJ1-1	CATKPDRDTNTEAFF
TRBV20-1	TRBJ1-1	CSAVRPGRQNTEAFF
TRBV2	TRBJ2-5	CASDRYRGETQYF
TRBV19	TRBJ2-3	CASIRSRDSDTQYF
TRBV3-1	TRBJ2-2	CASLSRSGAGELFF
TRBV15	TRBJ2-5	CATSRAYTSGGRETQYF
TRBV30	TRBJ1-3	CAWGRFSGNTIYF
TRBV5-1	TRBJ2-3	CASSERGGTDTQYF
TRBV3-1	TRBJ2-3	CASGSTGTQYF
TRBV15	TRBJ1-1	CATSSKTGNTEAFF
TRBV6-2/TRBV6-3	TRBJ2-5	CASNPQGAKTQYF
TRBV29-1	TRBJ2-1	CSTSGKRGEQFF
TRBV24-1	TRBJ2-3	CATSHGQGARRDTQYF
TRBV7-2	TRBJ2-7	CASSEAGGAYEQYF